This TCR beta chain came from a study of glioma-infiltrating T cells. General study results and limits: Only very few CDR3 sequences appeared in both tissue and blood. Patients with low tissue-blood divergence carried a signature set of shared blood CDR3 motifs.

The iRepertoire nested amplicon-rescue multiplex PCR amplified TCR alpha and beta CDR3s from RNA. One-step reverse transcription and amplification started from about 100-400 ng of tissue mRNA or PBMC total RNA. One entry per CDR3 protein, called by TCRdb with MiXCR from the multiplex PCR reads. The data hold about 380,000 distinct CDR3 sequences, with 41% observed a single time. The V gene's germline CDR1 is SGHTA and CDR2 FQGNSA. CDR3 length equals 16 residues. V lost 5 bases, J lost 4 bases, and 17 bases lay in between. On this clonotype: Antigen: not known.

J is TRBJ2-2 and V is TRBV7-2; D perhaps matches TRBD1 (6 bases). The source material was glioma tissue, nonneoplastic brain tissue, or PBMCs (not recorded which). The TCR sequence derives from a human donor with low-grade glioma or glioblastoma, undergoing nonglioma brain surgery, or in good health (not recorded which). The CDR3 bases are TGTGCCAGCAGCCGAACCAGGACAGCCTTCACCGGGGAGCTGTTTTTT. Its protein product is CASSRTRTAFTGELFF.